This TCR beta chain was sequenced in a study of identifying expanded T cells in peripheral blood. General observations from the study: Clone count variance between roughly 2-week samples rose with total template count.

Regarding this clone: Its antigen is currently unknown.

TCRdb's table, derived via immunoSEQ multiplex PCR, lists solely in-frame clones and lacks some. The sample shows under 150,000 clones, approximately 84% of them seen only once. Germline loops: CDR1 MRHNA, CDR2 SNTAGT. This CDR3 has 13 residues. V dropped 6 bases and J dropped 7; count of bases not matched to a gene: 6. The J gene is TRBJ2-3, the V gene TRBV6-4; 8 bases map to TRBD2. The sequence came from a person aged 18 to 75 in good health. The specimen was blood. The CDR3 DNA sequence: TGTGCCAGCAGCCACGGGGGGGATAATACGCAGTATTTT. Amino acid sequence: CASSHGGDNTQYF.